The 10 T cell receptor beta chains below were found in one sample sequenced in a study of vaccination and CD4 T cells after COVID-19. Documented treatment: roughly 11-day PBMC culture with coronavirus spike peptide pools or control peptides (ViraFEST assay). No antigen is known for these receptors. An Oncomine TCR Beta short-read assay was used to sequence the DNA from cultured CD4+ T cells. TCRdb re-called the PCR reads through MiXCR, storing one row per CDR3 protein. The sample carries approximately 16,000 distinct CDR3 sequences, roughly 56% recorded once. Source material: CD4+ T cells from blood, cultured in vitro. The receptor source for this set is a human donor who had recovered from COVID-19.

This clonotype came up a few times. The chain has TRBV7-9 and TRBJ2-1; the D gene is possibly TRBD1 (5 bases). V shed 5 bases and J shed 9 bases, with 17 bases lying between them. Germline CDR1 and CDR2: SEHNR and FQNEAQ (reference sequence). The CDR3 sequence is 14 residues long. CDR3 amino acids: CASSARTIGVEQFF. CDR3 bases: TGTGCCAGCAGCGCTCGGACAATAGGTGTTGAGCAGTTCTTC. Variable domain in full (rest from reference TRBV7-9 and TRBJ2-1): DTGVSQNPRHKITKRGQNVTFRCDPISEHNRLYWYRQTLGQGPEFLTYFQNEAQLEKSRLLSDRFSAERPKGSFSTLEIQRTEQGDSAMYLCASSARTIGVEQFFGPGTRLTVL.

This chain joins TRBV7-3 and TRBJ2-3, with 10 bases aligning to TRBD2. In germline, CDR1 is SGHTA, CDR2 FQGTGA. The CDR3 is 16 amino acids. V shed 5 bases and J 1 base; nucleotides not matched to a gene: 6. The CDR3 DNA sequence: TGTGCCAGCAGCAAGCGGGAGGGAGGAGGCACAGATACGCAGTATTTT. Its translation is CASSKREGGGTDTQYF.

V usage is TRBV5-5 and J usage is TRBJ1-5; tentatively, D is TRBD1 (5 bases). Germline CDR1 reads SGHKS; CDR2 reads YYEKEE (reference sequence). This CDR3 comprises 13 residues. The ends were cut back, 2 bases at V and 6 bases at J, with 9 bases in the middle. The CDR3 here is CASSFEGLQPQHF. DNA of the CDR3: TGTGCCAGCAGCTTTGAGGGGCTTCAGCCCCAGCATTTT.

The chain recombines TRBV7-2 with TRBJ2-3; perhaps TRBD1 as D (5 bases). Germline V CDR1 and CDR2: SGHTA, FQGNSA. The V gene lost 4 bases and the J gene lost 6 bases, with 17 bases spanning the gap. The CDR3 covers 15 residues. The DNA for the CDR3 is TGTGCCAGCAGCTATGGACAAGGGTTGCCTGATACGCAGTATTTT. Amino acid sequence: CASSYGQGLPDTQYF.

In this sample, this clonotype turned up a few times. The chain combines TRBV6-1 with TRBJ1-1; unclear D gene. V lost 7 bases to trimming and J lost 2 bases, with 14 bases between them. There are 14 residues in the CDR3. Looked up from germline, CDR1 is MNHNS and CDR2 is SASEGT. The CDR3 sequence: CASTLSPVNTEAFF. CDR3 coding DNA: TGTGCCAGCACCCTCTCCCCGGTTAACACTGAAGCTTTCTTT.

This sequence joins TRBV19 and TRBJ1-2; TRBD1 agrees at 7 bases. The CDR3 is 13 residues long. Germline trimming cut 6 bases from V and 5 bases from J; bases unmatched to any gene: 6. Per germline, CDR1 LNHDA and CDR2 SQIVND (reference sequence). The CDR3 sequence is CASSDRDRYGYTF. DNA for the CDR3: TGTGCCAGTAGCGACCGGGACAGATATGGCTACACCTTC. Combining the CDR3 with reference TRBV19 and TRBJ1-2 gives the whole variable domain DGGITQSPKYLFRKEGQNVTLSCEQNLNHDAMYWYRQDPGQGLRLIYYSQIVNDFQKGDIAEGYSVSREKKESFPLTVTSAQKNPTAFYLCASSDRDRYGYTFGSGTRLTVV.

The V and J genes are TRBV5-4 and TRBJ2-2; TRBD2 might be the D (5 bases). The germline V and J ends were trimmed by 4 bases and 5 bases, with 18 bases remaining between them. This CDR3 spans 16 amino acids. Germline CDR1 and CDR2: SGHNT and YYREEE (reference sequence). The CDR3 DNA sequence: TGTGCCAGCAGCCCCTATCGTGGGAGAGGTACCGGGGAGCTGTTTTTT. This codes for CASSPYRGRGTGELFF.

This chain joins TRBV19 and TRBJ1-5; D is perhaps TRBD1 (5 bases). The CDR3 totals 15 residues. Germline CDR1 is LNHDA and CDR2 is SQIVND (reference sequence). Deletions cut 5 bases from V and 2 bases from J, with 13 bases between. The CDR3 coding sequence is TGTGCCAGTAGTGAGGGGAAGCGGCGCAATCAGCCCCAGCATTTT. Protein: CASSEGKRRNQPQHF. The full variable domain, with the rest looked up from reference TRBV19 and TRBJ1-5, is DGGITQSPKYLFRKEGQNVTLSCEQNLNHDAMYWYRQDPGQGLRLIYYSQIVNDFQKGDIAEGYSVSREKKESFPLTVTSAQKNPTAFYLCASSEGKRRNQPQHFGDGTRLSIL.

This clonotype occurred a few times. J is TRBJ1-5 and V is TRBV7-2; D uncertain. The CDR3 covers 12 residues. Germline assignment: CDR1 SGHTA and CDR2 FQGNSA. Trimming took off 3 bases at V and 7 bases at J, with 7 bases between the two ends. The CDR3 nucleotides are TGTGCCAGCAGCTTTGCGACCCAGCCCCAGCATTTT. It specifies CASSFATQPQHF.

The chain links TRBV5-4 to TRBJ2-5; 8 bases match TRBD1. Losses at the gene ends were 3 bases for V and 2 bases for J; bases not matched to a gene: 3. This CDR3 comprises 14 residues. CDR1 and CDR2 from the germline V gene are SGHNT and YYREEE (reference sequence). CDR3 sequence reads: CASSSRDRQETQYF. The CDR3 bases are TGTGCCAGCAGCTCCCGGGACAGGCAAGAGACCCAGTACTTC.